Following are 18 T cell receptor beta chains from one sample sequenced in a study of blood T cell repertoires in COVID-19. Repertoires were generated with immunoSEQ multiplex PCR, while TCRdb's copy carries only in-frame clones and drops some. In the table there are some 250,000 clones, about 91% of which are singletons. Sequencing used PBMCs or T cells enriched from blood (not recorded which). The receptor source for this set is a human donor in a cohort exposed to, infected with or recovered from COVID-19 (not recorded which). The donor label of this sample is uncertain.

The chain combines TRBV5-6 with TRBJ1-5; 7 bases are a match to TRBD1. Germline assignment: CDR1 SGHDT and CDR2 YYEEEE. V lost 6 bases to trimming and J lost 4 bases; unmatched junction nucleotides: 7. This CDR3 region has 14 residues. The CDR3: CASNRRGPNQPQHF. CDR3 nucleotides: TGTGCCAGCAACCGTAGGGGGCCTAATCAGCCCCAGCATTTT.

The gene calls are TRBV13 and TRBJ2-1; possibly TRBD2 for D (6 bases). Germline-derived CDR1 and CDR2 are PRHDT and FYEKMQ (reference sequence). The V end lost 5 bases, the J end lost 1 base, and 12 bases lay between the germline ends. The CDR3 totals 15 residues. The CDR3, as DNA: TGTGCCAGCAGCCTCAGGGACTCGTCCTACAATGAGCAGTTCTTC. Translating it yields CASSLRDSSYNEQFF.

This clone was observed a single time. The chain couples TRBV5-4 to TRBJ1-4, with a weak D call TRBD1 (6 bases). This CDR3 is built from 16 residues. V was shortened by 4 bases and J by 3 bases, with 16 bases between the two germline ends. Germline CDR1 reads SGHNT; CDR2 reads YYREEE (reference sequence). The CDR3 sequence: CASSTDLRGANEKLFF. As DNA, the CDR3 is TGTGCCAGCAGCACGGACCTCAGGGGTGCTAATGAAAAACTGTTTTTT.

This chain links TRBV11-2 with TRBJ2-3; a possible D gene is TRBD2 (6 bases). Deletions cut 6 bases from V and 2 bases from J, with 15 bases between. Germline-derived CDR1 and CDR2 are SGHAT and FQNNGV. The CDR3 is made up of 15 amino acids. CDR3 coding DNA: TGTGCCAGCAGACCGTCCGGGACTTTCACAGATACGCAGTATTTT. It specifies CASRPSGTFTDTQYF. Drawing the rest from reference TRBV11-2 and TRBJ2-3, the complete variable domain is EAGVAQSPRYKIIEKRQSVAFWCNPISGHATLYWYQQILGQGPKLLIQFQNNGVVDDSQLPKDRFSAERLKGVDSTLKIQPAKLEDSAVYLCASRPSGTFTDTQYFGPGTRLTVL.

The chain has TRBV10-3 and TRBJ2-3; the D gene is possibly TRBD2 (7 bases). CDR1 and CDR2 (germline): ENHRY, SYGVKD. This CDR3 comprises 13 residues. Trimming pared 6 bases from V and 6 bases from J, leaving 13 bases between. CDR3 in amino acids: CAIRAGAADTQYF. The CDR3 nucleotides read TGTGCCATCAGGGCGGGGGCAGCGGATACGCAGTATTTT.

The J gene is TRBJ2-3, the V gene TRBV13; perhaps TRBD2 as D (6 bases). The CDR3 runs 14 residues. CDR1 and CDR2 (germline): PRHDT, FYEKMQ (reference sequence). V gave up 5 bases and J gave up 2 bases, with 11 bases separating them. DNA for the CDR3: TGTGCCAGCAGCACGCGGGACTTCACAGATACGCAGTATTTT. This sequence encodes CASSTRDFTDTQYF.

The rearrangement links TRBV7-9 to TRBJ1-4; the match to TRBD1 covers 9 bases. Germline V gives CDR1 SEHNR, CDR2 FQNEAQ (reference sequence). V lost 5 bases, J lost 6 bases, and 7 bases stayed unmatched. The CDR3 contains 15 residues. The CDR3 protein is CASSLTGGAHEKLFF. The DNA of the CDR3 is TGTGCCAGCAGCCTTACAGGGGGCGCGCATGAAAAACTGTTTTTT.

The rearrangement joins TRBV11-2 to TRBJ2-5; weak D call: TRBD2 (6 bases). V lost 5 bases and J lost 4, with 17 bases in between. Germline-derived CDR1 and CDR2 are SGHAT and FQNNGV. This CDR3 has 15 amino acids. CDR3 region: CASSPIRGSRETQYF. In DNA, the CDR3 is TGTGCCAGCAGCCCGATTCGGGGGAGTCGAGAGACCCAGTACTTC.

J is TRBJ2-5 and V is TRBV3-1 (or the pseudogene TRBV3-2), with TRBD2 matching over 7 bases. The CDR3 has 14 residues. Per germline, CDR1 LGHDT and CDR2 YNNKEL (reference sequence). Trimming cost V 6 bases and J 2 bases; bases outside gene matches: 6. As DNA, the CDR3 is TGTGCCAGCAGATGGGAGGGACGGCAAGAGACCCAGTACTTC. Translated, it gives CASRWEGRQETQYF.

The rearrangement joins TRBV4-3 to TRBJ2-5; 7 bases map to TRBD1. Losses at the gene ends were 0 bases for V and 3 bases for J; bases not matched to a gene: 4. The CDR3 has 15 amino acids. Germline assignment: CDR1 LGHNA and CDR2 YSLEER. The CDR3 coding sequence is TGCGCCAGCAGCCAAGAGCGGCAGGGGGAAGAGACCCAGTACTTC. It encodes CASSQERQGEETQYF.

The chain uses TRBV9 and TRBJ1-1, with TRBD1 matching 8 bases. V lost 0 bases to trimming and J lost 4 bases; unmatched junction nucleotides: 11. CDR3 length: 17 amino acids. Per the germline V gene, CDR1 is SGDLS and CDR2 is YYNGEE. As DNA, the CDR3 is TGTGCCAGCAGCGTAGTGGACAGGGCTCCGGGGGGCACTGAAGCTTTCTTT. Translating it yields CASSVVDRAPGGTEAFF.

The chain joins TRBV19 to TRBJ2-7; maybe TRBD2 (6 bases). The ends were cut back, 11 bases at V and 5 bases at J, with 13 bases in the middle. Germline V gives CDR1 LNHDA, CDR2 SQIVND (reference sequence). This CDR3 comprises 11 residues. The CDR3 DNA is TGTGCCTCCAGGAGGGGCCACGAGCAGTACTTC. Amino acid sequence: CASRRGHEQYF.

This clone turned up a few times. In nucleotides, the CDR3 is TGTGCCAGCGAGGGCTACGAGCAGTACTTC. Its translation is CASEGYEQYF. This chain joins TRBV2 and TRBJ2-7, with D possibly matching TRBD2 (5 bases). The V end was cut by 8 bases, the J end by 3 bases, with 5 bases between. In germline, CDR1 is SNHLY, CDR2 FYNNEI. This CDR3 has 10 amino acids. The full variable domain, rest sourced from reference TRBV2 and TRBJ2-7, is EPEVTQTPSHQVTQMGQEVILRCVPISNHLYFYWYRQILGQKVEFLVSFYNNEISEKSEIFDDQFSVERPDGSNFTLKIRSTKLEDSAMYFCASEGYEQYFGPGTRLTVT.

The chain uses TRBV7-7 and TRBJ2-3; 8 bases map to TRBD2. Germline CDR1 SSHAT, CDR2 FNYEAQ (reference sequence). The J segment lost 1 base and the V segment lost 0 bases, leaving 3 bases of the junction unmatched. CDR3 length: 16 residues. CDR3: CASSLASGGGTDTQYF. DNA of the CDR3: TGTGCCAGCAGCTTAGCGAGCGGGGGCGGCACAGATACGCAGTATTTT.

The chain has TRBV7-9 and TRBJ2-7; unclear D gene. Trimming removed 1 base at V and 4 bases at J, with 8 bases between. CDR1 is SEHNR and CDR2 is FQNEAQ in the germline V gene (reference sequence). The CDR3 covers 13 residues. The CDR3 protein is CASSLVAIYEQYF. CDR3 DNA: TGTGCCAGCAGCTTAGTTGCGATTTACGAGCAGTACTTC.

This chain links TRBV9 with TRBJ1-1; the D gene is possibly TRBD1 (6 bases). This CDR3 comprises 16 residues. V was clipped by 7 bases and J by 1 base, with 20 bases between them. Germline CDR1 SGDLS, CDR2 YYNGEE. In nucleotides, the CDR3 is TGTGCCAGCTCGACGCACAGGGAATGGGGGAACACTGAAGCTTTCTTT. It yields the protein CASSTHREWGNTEAFF.

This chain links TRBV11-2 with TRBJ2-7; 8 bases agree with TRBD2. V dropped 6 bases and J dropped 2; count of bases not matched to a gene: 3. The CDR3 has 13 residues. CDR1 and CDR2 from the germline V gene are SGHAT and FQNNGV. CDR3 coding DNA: TGTGCCAGCAGGCCGGGACTAGCCTACGAGCAGTACTTC. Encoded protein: CASRPGLAYEQYF. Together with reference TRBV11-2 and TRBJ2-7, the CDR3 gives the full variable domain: EAGVAQSPRYKIIEKRQSVAFWCNPISGHATLYWYQQILGQGPKLLIQFQNNGVVDDSQLPKDRFSAERLKGVDSTLKIQPAKLEDSAVYLCASRPGLAYEQYFGPGTRLTVT.

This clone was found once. CDR3 loop: CASSYSASTDTQYF. As DNA, the CDR3 is TGTGCCAGCAGTTACTCAGCGAGCACAGATACGCAGTATTTT. The chain recombines TRBV6-5 with TRBJ2-3; D gene ambiguous. The V end lost 0 bases, the J end lost 0 bases, and 4 bases lay between the germline ends. Germline loops: CDR1 MNHEY, CDR2 SVGAGI. This CDR3 has 14 residues.